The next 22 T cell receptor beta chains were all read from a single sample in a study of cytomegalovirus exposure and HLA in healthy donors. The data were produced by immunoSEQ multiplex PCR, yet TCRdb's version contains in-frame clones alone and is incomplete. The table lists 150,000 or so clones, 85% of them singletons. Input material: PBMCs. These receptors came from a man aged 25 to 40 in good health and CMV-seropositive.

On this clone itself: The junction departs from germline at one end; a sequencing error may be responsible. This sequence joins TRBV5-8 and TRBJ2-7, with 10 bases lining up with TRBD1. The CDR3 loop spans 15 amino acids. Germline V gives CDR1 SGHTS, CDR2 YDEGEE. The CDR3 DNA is TGTGCCAGCACCTTGACCGGGACAGGGGTCTACGAGCAGTACTTC. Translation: CASTLTGTGVYEQYF.

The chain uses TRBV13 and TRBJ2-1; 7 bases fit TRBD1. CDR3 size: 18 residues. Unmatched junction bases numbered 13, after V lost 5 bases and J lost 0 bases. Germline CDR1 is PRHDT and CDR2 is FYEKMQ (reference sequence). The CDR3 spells CASSPEGAGLSSYNEQFF. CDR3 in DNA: TGTGCCAGCAGCCCCGAGGGGGCGGGTCTAAGCTCCTACAATGAGCAGTTCTTC.

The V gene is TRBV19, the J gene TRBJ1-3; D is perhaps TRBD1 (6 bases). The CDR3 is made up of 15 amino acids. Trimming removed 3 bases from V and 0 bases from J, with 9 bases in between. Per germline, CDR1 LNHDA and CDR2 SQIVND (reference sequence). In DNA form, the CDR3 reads TGTGCCAGTAGTATCGAGGGGGTCTCTGGAAACACCATATATTTT. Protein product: CASSIEGVSGNTIYF.

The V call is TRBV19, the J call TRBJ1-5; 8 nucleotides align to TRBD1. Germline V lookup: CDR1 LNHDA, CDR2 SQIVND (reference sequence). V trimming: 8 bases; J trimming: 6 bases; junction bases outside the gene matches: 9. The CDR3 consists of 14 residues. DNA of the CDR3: TGTGCCAGTGGCTGGCAGGGGGCGAGTCAGCCCCAGCATTTT. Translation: CASGWQGASQPQHF.

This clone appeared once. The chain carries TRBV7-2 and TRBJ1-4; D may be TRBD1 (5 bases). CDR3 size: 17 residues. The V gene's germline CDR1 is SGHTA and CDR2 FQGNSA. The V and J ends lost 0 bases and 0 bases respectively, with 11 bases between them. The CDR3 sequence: CASSLASGYATNEKLFF. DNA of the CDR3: TGTGCCAGCAGCTTAGCTTCAGGGTATGCAACTAATGAAAAACTGTTTTTT. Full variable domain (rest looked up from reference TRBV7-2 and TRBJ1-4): GAGVSQSPSNKVTEKGKDVELRCDPISGHTALYWYRQSLGQGLEFLIYFQGNSAPDKSGLPSDRFSAERTGGSVSTLTIQRTQQEDSAVYLCASSLASGYATNEKLFFGSGTQLSVL.

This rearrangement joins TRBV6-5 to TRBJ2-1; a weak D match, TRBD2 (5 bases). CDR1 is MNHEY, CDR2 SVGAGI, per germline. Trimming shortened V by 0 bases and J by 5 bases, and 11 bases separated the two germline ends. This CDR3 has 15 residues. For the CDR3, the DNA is TGTGCCAGCAGTTACTCTCCCGGAGGCAACAATGAGCAGTTCTTC. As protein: CASSYSPGGNNEQFF.

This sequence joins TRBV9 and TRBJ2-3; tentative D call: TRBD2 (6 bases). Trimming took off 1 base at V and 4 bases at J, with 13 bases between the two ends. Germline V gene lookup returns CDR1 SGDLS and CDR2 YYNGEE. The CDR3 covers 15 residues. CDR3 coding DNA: TGTGCCAGCAGCGTAAGAGCTAGCGTTCCAGATACGCAGTATTTT. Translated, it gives CASSVRASVPDTQYF. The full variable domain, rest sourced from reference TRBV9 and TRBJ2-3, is DSGVTQTPKHLITATGQRVTLRCSPRSGDLSVYWYQQSLDQGLQFLIQYYNGEERAKGNILERFSAQQFPDLHSELNLSSLELGDSALYFCASSVRASVPDTQYFGPGTRLTVL.

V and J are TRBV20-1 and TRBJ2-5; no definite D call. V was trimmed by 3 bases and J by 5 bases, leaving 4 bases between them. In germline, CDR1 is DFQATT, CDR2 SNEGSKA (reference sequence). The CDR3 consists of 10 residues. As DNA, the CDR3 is TGCAGTGCTAGTGGCGAGACCCAGTACTTC. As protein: CSASGETQYF.

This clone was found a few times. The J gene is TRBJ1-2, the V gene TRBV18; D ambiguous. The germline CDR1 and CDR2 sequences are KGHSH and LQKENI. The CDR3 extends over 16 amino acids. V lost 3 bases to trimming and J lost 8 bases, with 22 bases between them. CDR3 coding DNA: TGTGCCAGCTCACCGCGGAGGGCCCATGGTCACGAGGGCTACACCTTC. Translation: CASSPRRAHGHEGYTF. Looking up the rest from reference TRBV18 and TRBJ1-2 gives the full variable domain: NAGVMQNPRHLVRRRGQEARLRCSPMKGHSHVYWYRQLPEEGLKFMVYLQKENIIDESGMPKERFSAEFPKEGPSILRIQQVVRGDSAAYFCASSPRRAHGHEGYTFGSGTRLTVV.

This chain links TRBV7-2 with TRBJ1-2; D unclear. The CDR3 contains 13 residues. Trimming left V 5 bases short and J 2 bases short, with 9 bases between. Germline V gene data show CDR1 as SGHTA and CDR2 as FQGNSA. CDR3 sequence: CASSPAPNYGYTF. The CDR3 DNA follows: TGTGCCAGCAGCCCTGCGCCGAACTATGGCTACACCTTC.

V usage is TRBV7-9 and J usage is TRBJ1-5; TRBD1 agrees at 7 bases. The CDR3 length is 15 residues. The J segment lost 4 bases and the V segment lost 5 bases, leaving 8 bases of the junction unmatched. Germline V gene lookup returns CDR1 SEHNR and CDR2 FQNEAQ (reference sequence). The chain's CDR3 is CASSLQGDRNQPQHF. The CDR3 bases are TGTGCCAGCAGCCTCCAAGGGGACAGAAATCAGCCCCAGCATTTT.

In DNA form, the CDR3 reads TGTGCCAGCAGCCACGGGGACTACAATGAGCAGTTCTTC. Residues: CASSHGDYNEQFF. The V and J genes are TRBV14 and TRBJ2-1; D possibly corresponds to TRBD2 (5 bases). Germline lookup yields CDR1 SGHDN and CDR2 FVKESK. V was trimmed by 3 bases and J by 3 bases, leaving 6 bases between them. This CDR3 is 13 amino acids long.

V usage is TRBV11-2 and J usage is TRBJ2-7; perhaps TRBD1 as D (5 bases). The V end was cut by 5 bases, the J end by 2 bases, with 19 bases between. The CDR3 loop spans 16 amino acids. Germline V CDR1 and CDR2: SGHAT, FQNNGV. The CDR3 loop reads CASSPPLRWGPYEQYF. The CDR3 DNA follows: TGTGCCAGCAGCCCACCGCTGAGGTGGGGCCCCTACGAGCAGTACTTC.

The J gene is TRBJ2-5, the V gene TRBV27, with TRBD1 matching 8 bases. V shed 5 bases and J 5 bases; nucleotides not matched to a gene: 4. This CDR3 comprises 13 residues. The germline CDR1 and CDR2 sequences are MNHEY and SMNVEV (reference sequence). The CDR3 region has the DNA TGTGCCAGCAGTCGCCGGGACAGGGAGACCCAGTACTTC. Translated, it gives CASSRRDRETQYF.

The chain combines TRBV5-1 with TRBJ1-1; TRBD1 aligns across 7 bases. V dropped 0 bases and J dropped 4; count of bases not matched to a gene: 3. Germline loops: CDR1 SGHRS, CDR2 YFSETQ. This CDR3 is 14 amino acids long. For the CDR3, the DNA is TGCGCCAGCAGCTTGGGACAGGGAGCCACTGAAGCTTTCTTT. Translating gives CASSLGQGATEAFF.

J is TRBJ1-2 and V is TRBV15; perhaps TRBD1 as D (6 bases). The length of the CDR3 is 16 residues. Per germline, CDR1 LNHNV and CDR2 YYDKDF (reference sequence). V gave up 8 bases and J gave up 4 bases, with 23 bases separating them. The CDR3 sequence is CATSPPGDPLLYGYTF. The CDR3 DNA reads TGTGCCACCTCGCCCCCAGGGGACCCATTGCTCTATGGCTACACCTTC.

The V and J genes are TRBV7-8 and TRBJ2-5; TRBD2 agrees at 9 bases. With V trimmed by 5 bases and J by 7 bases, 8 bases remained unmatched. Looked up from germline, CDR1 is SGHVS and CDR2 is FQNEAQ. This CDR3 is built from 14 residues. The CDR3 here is CASSAGLALGTQYF. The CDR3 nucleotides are TGTGCCAGCAGCGCGGGACTAGCCCTAGGGACCCAGTACTTC.

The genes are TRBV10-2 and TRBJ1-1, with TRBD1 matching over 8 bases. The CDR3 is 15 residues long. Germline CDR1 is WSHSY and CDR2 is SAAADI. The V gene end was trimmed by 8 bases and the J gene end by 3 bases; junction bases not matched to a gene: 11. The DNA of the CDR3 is TGCGCCAGCGGCGGGTTGGGGACAGGCCACACTGAAGCTTTCTTT. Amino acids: CASGGLGTGHTEAFF.

The CDR3 spells CAFSDRDNQPQHF. The CDR3 DNA follows: TGTGCCTTCTCGGACAGGGACAATCAGCCCCAGCATTTT. The chain couples TRBV30 to TRBJ1-5; 8 bases agree with TRBD1. V shed 7 bases, J shed 3 bases, and the junction held 5 bases outside the gene matches. This CDR3 has 13 residues. CDR1 and CDR2 (germline): GTSNPN, SVGIG (reference sequence).

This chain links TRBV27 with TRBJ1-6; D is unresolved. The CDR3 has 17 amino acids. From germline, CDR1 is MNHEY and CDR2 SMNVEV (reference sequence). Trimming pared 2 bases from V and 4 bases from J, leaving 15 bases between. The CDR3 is CASSLVRGESYNSPLHF. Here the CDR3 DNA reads TGTGCCAGCAGTTTAGTTCGGGGTGAGTCTTATAATTCACCCCTCCACTTT.

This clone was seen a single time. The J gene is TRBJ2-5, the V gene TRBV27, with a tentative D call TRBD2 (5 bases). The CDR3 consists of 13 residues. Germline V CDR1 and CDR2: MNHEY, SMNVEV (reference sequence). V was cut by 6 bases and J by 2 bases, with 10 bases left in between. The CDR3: CASSSGTQETQYF. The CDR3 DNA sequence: TGTGCCAGCAGCTCGGGAACTCAAGAGACCCAGTACTTC.

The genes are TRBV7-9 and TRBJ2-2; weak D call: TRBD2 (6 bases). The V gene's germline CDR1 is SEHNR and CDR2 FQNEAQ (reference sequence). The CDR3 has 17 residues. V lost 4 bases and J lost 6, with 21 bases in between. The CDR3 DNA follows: TGTGCCAGCAGCTACCCCCGGGGAGGTGAGATGTCCGGGGAGCTGTTTTTT. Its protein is CASSYPRGGEMSGELFF.